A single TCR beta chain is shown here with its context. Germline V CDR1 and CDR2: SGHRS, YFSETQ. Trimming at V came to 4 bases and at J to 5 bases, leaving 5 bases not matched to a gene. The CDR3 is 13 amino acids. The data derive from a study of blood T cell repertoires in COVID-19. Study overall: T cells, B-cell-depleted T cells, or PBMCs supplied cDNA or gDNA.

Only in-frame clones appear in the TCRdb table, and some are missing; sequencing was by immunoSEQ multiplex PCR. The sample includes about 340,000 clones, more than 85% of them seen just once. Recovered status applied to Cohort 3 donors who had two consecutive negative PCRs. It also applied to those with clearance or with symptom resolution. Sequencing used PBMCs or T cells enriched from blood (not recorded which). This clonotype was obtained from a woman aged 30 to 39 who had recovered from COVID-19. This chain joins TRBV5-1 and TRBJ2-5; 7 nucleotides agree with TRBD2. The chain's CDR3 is CASSPDGGETQYF. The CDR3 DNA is TGCGCCAGCAGCCCCGACGGGGGGGAGACCCAGTACTTC. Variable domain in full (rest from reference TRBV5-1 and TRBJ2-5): KAGVTQTPRYLIKTRGQQVTLSCSPISGHRSVSWYQQTPGQGLQFLFEYFSETQRNKGNFPGRFSGRQFSNSRSEMNVSTLELGDSALYLCASSPDGGETQYFGPGTRLLVL.